This T cell receptor beta chain was found in a study of T-cell reconstitution after alpha-beta-depleted transplantation in children. Points from the study as a whole: Several hundred expanded graft clones reportedly gave rise to the alpha-beta T cells present about two months after transplant. At the one-year point after transplant, T-cell counts and TCRbeta diversity were found to come mostly from T cells that had been newly produced. Surviving thymic progenitors and recipient T cells were the source of high TCRbeta diversity at day 60 in some patients.

Molecular barcoding with unique molecular identifiers was used for the TCRbeta library. Each CDR3 protein is one row after TCRdb ran MiXCR on the PCR reads. The sample lists approximately 1,000,000 distinct CDR3 sequences, roughly 29% seen once, with about 28% in the top ten. The trim removed 5 bases at V and 3 bases at J, leaving 5 bases unmatched. The germline CDR1 and CDR2 sequences are SNHLY and FYNNEI. The CDR3 is 14 amino acids. Comments on this clonotype: The target antigen is unknown.

The source was PBMCs, mostly from graft donor cells, collected 360 days after TCRalphabeta/CD19-depleted stem cell transplant. The TCR comes from a boy in the first two years of life who had a stem cell transplant for SCID, so the T cells may come from the graft donor. This chain joins TRBV2 and TRBJ2-5, with 8 bases identical to TRBD2. The chain's CDR3 is CASSMGLGKETQYF. For the CDR3, the DNA is TGTGCCAGCAGTATGGGACTAGGAAAAGAGACCCAGTACTTC.